A selection of T cell receptor beta chains follows, all from one sample in a study of CD8+CD57+ T cells in acquired aplastic anemia. TCRdb analysed the reads with MiXCR anew, one entry per CDR3 protein. The table shows 150,000 to 200,000 distinct CDR3 sequences, with about 48% occurring only once. The source material was sorted CD4+, CD8+, or CD8+CD57+ T cells (not recorded which) from PBMCs. Receptors originate from a human donor with aplastic anemia. Each CDR3 is given with its conserved first and last residue. A D gene is named only where the DNA matches it firmly. Some rows mark clone size as missing; the rest say once, few, many or name a class of expanded clone.

D gene: TRBD2; V gene: TRBV29-1; clone size: NA; J gene: TRBJ2-3; CDR3 DNA: TGCAGCGTAGACGGACTAGCGGGAGCCCACACAGATACGCAGTATTTT; CDR3 protein: CSVDGLAGAHTDTQYF
D gene: NA; V gene: TRBV13; clone size: many; J gene: TRBJ2-7; CDR3 DNA: TGTGCCAGCAGCTTAGGCCGCGGGGTGAGCTCCTACGAGCAGTACTTC; CDR3 protein: CASSLGRGVSSYEQYF
D gene: NA; V gene: TRBV7-6; clone size: NA; J gene: TRBJ2-7; CDR3 DNA: TGTGCCAGCAGCTTAGATGGAGTTTCGCAGTACTTC; CDR3 protein: CASSLDGVSQYF
D gene: TRBD1; V gene: TRBV2; clone size: few; J gene: TRBJ2-1; CDR3 DNA: TGTGCCAGCATACGCCAGGGGGCGTACAATGAGCAGTTCTTC; CDR3 protein: CASIRQGAYNEQFF
D gene: NA; V gene: TRBV4-3; clone size: many; J gene: TRBJ2-7; CDR3 DNA: TGCGCCAGCAGCCAAGACCCAAACGGGGCCTACGAGCAGTACTTC; CDR3 protein: CASSQDPNGAYEQYF
D gene: NA; V gene: TRBV29-1; clone size: NA; J gene: TRBJ2-1; CDR3 DNA: TGCAGCGTTGAAGACTCCTTCCCCTACAATGAGCAGTTCTTC; CDR3 protein: CSVEDSFPYNEQFF
D gene: NA; V gene: TRBV7-8; clone size: NA; J gene: TRBJ1-2; CDR3 DNA: TGTGCCAGCAGGACTCCAGATAACTATGGCTACACCTTC; CDR3 protein: CASRTPDNYGYTF
D gene: TRBD1; V gene: TRBV6-1; clone size: NA; J gene: TRBJ1-1; CDR3 DNA: TGTGCCAGCAGTAAGACAGGGGCCACTGAAGCTTTCTTT; CDR3 protein: CASSKTGATEAFF
D gene: NA; V gene: TRBV4-1; clone size: NA; J gene: TRBJ2-7; CDR3 DNA: TGCGCCAGCAGTCCGGGATATTGGAACGAGCAGTACTTC; CDR3 protein: CASSPGYWNEQYF
D gene: TRBD1; V gene: TRBV29-1; clone size: NA; J gene: TRBJ1-1; CDR3 DNA: TGCAGCGTCGAAACGGACAGGGGGTCCACTGAAGCTTTCTTT; CDR3 protein: CSVETDRGSTEAFF
D gene: NA; V gene: TRBV10-3; clone size: NA; J gene: TRBJ1-6; CDR3 DNA: TGTGCCATCAATACAGCCTATAATTCACCCCTCCACTTT; CDR3 protein: CAINTAYNSPLHF
D gene: NA; V gene: TRBV7-9; clone size: once; J gene: TRBJ1-5; CDR3 DNA: TGTGCCAGCAGTAGGGAGGTGGATCAGCCCCAGCATTTT; CDR3 protein: CASSREVDQPQHF
D gene: NA; V gene: TRBV2; clone size: NA; J gene: TRBJ2-7; CDR3 DNA: TGTGCCAGTTCCCGGCTAGCCTACGAGCAGTACTTC; CDR3 protein: CASSRLAYEQYF
D gene: TRBD2; V gene: TRBV25-1; clone size: many; J gene: TRBJ2-1; CDR3 DNA: TGTGCCAGCAGTGGGGGGGGACCCCCAGGGGAGCAGTTCTTC; CDR3 protein: CASSGGGPPGEQFF
D gene: NA; V gene: TRBV20-1; clone size: many; J gene: TRBJ1-5; CDR3 DNA: TGCAGTGCTAGCGCCGGGGAAGGTCAGCCCCAGCATTTT; CDR3 protein: CSASAGEGQPQHF
D gene: NA; V gene: TRBV2; clone size: NA; J gene: TRBJ1-1; CDR3 DNA: TGTGCCAGCAAGATTATGAACACTGAAGCTTTCTTT; CDR3 protein: CASKIMNTEAFF
D gene: TRBD1; V gene: TRBV7-9; clone size: NA; J gene: TRBJ2-3; CDR3 DNA: TGTGCCAGCAGCCCCGGGACAGGGGCAGATACGCAGTATTTT; CDR3 protein: CASSPGTGADTQYF
D gene: NA; V gene: TRBV6-6; clone size: many; J gene: TRBJ2-7; CDR3 DNA: TGTGCCAGCACGGATAGGGCCTACGAGCAGTACTTC; CDR3 protein: CASTDRAYEQYF
D gene: TRBD2; V gene: TRBV10-3; clone size: NA; J gene: TRBJ2-5; CDR3 DNA: TGTGCCATCGGGACTAACCAAGAGACCCAGTACTTC; CDR3 protein: CAIGTNQETQYF
D gene: NA; V gene: TRBV2; clone size: NA; J gene: TRBJ2-7; CDR3 DNA: TGTGCCAGCAGCGCCAATATTTACTCTTACGAGCAGTACTTC; CDR3 protein: CASSANIYSYEQYF
D gene: NA; V gene: TRBV5-6; clone size: many; J gene: TRBJ2-1; CDR3 DNA: TGTGCCAGCACCCAGGGACTCAATGAGCAGTTCTTC; CDR3 protein: CASTQGLNEQFF
D gene: NA; V gene: TRBV15; clone size: few; J gene: TRBJ1-1; CDR3 DNA: TGTGCCACCAGCTCTCAGGGGAAACGGGGCGATGACACTGAAGCTTTCTTT; CDR3 protein: CATSSQGKRGDDTEAFF
D gene: TRBD1; V gene: TRBV29-1; clone size: NA; J gene: TRBJ2-7; CDR3 DNA: TGCGGCGTAGGAACAGGGGGGTCCTACGAGCAGTACTTC; CDR3 protein: CGVGTGGSYEQYF
D gene: TRBD1; V gene: TRBV7-2; clone size: many; J gene: TRBJ2-7; CDR3 DNA: TGTGCCAGCGGTGATGGGACAGACGCCTACGAGCAGTACTTC; CDR3 protein: CASGDGTDAYEQYF
D gene: NA; V gene: TRBV6-6; clone size: NA; J gene: TRBJ2-5; CDR3 DNA: TGTGCCAGCAGTTACTCAGGGAGGATTCAGTACTTC; CDR3 protein: CASSYSGRIQYF
D gene: NA; V gene: TRBV7-7; clone size: many; J gene: TRBJ2-2; CDR3 DNA: TGTGCTAGCAGCTTGACCACCGGGGAGCTGTTTTTT; CDR3 protein: CASSLTTGELFF
D gene: TRBD2; V gene: TRBV5-4; clone size: NA; J gene: TRBJ2-3; CDR3 DNA: TGTGCCAGCAGCTCAACACTAGCGGGACCTATCACAGATACGCAGTATTTT; CDR3 protein: CASSSTLAGPITDTQYF
D gene: NA; V gene: TRBV7-2; clone size: many; J gene: TRBJ2-7; CDR3 DNA: TGTGCCAGCAGAAGGACTACTTTTGCTGCCTACGAGCAGTACTTC; CDR3 protein: CASRRTTFAAYEQYF
D gene: NA; V gene: TRBV29-1; clone size: few; J gene: TRBJ1-1; CDR3 DNA: TGCAGCGTTGAAGAGGAATGGGCTTTCACTGAAGCTTTCTTT; CDR3 protein: CSVEEEWAFTEAFF
D gene: NA; V gene: TRBV7-7; clone size: many; J gene: TRBJ2-5; CDR3 DNA: TGTGCTAGCAGCGTAGACGGAGAGACCCAGTACTTC; CDR3 protein: CASSVDGETQYF
D gene: NA; V gene: TRBV7-7; clone size: NA; J gene: TRBJ2-5; CDR3 DNA: TGTGCTAGCAGCCCGCTTTCAGAGACCCAGTACTTC; CDR3 protein: CASSPLSETQYF